This T cell receptor beta chain was retrieved from a study of cytomegalovirus exposure and HLA in healthy donors. Findings and caveats of the study: Published work reported that the classifier diagnosed cytomegalovirus status with high specificity and sensitivity. Sequencing depth roughly uniform across donors was assumed in presence/absence analyses. In a later analysis, several top co-occurrence clusters appeared linked to parvovirus B19, influenza, CMV and Epstein-Barr virus. The study flagged some 180 TCR beta chains as cytomegalovirus-associated.

Primers included in the PCR were 60 Vbeta and 13 Jbeta primers. The repertoire was sequenced with immunoSEQ multiplex PCR; TCRdb's copy has only in-frame clones and lacks some. The sample comprises roughly 200,000 clones, roughly 70% of which are singletons, and 2.9% rests with the top ten. A remark on this clone: Its antigen is currently unknown.

The specimen was PBMCs. This TCR came from a male donor in good health and CMV-seronegative.

The CDR3: CASRLAGGLYNEQFF. As DNA, the CDR3 is TGTGCCAGCAGATTAGCGGGGGGCCTCTACAATGAGCAGTTCTTC. The J gene is TRBJ2-1, the V gene TRBV6-1, with 10 bases lining up with TRBD2. Germline V CDR1 and CDR2: MNHNS, SASEGT. CDR3 length: 15 residues. V shed 6 bases and J 3 bases; nucleotides not matched to a gene: 5.